This T cell receptor (delta chain) stems from a study of γδ T cells in repeated Plasmodium falciparum infection. Study results and limitations: Malian children's Vdelta2-negative repertoires appeared more expanded and less diverse than Australians'.

The table lists this clone with a few counts. Its antigen is not identified. The protein TCRdb lists belongs to a much larger clone and differs from this DNA's translation at residue 15, which points to a read error; the protein shown is made from the DNA. With V trimmed by 9 bases and J by 0 bases, 27 bases remained unmatched. The CDR3 contains 22 residues. The germline V gene has CDR1 TSWWSYY and CDR2 QGS. Flow sorting of PBMC yielded separate Vgamma9/Vdelta2+ and Vdelta2-negative gammadelta T cell populations for bulk repertoire analysis. Sequencing covered both gamma and delta TCR chains per sample. TCRdb reprocessed the multiplex PCR reads through CATT. The sample holds 50,000 to 55,000 delta-chain clones, roughly 2% seen once.

The chain employs TRDV1 and TRDJ1, with 11 bases fitting TRDD3. Matching the DNA to germline supplied the J gene, which TCRdb does not give. The source is a pool of human donors (malaria-infected and uninfected, not separated). Sequenced: gamma-delta T cells from blood. As DNA, the CDR3 is TGTGCTCTCAGTAAGTACCGCAACTGGGGGATAACTTTGGGATCGTACACCGATAAACTCATCTTT. Amino acid sequence: CALSKYRNWGITLGSYTDKLIF.